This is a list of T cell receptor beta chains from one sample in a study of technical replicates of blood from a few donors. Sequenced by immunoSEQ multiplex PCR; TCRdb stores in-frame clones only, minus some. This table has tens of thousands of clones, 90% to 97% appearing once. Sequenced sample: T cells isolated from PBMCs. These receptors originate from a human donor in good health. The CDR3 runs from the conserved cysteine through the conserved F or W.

CDR3aa: CAWSPGAGRTGELFF
v_gene: TRBV30
j_gene: TRBJ2-2

CDR3aa: CASSIVVGLGTEAFF
v_gene: TRBV19
j_gene: TRBJ1-1

CDR3aa: CASSFFLQGRGYTF
v_gene: TRBV28
j_gene: TRBJ1-2

CDR3aa: CASSFSGVNEQFF
v_gene: TRBV6-5
j_gene: TRBJ2-1

CDR3aa: CASSQRLAGVYEQYF
v_gene: TRBV4-2
j_gene: TRBJ2-7

CDR3aa: CATRTSGSPHEQYF
v_gene: TRBV10-2
j_gene: TRBJ2-7

CDR3aa: CASSIRSSGQGIRTEAFF
v_gene: TRBV19
j_gene: TRBJ1-1

CDR3aa: CAAQRDRVGGELFF
v_gene: TRBV10-3
j_gene: TRBJ2-2

CDR3aa: CASSVGTASRNQPQHF
v_gene: TRBV2
j_gene: TRBJ1-5

CDR3aa: CASSLLGGYEQYF
v_gene: TRBV7-8
j_gene: TRBJ2-7

CDR3aa: CAWSKIQGVSGNTIYF
v_gene: TRBV30
j_gene: TRBJ1-3

CDR3aa: CACQGLAFTGELFF
v_gene: TRBV30
j_gene: TRBJ2-2

CDR3aa: CAWNRVETEAFF
v_gene: TRBV30
j_gene: TRBJ1-1

CDR3aa: CASSDGTSGRAPYNEQFF
v_gene: TRBV5-1
j_gene: TRBJ2-1

CDR3aa: CASRLAGEAGELFF
v_gene: TRBV10-2
j_gene: TRBJ2-2

CDR3aa: CASSPVASRYNEQFF
v_gene: TRBV7-2
j_gene: TRBJ2-1

CDR3aa: CATTRDSETQYF
v_gene: TRBV25-1
j_gene: TRBJ2-5

CDR3aa: CASSLLANSYNEQFF
v_gene: TRBV11-3
j_gene: TRBJ2-1

CDR3aa: CASSLGQDTNEQFF
v_gene: TRBV27
j_gene: TRBJ2-1

CDR3aa: CASSFGNLAANNEQFF
v_gene: TRBV5-1
j_gene: TRBJ2-1

CDR3aa: CASSLGELDNQPQHF
v_gene: TRBV7-9
j_gene: TRBJ1-5

CDR3aa: CASSRTDRSYGYTF
v_gene: TRBV27
j_gene: TRBJ1-2

CDR3aa: CASSYSLIQNTEAFF
v_gene: TRBV6-5
j_gene: TRBJ1-1

CDR3aa: CASSPTGGGETQYF
v_gene: TRBV11-2
j_gene: TRBJ2-5

CDR3aa: CASSGAAGSGRGSEQYF
v_gene: TRBV10-2
j_gene: TRBJ2-7

CDR3aa: CASSKSQGPTEAFF
v_gene: TRBV21-1
j_gene: TRBJ1-1

CDR3aa: CASSPPSGSINEQFF
v_gene: TRBV28
j_gene: TRBJ2-1

CDR3aa: CASSIVEGREQYF
v_gene: TRBV19
j_gene: TRBJ2-7

CDR3aa: CASSLDRFKNYGYTF
v_gene: TRBV5-4
j_gene: TRBJ1-2

CDR3aa: CAGRLGRGQDTGELFF
v_gene: TRBV5-4
j_gene: TRBJ2-2

CDR3aa: CASSSRQSSGRSIYEQYF
v_gene: TRBV7-8
j_gene: TRBJ2-7

CDR3aa: CASRGQTYGYTF
v_gene: TRBV19
j_gene: TRBJ1-2

CDR3aa: CASSWGAYEQYF
v_gene: TRBV5-6
j_gene: TRBJ2-7

CDR3aa: CARYGGSNQPQHF
v_gene: TRBV19
j_gene: TRBJ1-5

CDR3aa: CASSLNGDTEAFF
v_gene: TRBV5-4
j_gene: TRBJ1-1

CDR3aa: CASSPRQGGGYEQYF
v_gene: TRBV18
j_gene: TRBJ2-7

CDR3aa: CASSPLPAGNTEAFF
v_gene: TRBV18
j_gene: TRBJ1-1

CDR3aa: CASSLGGYNEQFF
v_gene: TRBV28
j_gene: TRBJ2-1

CDR3aa: CASSLDGGRPYNEQFF
v_gene: TRBV5-1
j_gene: TRBJ2-1

CDR3aa: CASSDNDGPRTGELFF
v_gene: TRBV6-4
j_gene: TRBJ2-2

CDR3aa: CASSERLAGEYEQYF
v_gene: TRBV13
j_gene: TRBJ2-7

CDR3aa: CASSPGSNRVYGYTF
v_gene: TRBV18
j_gene: TRBJ1-2